The 3 T cell receptor beta chains reported below all come from one sample, sequenced in a study of vaccination effects on CD4 cells after COVID-19. Antigen-specific CD4+ T cells were expanded with viral peptide pools in the ViraFEST assay before sequencing. On roughly day 9 of culture, CD4+ T cells were separated out. As their vaccination, participants received two doses of either BNT162b2 or mRNA-1273. Which antigens these TCRs recognize remains unknown. Data came from immunoSEQ multiplex PCR; TCRdb stores just in-frame clones and leaves some out. The sample includes 30,000 to 40,000 clones, 55% to 75% seen only once; the top ten take 12%. The sample consisted of CD4+ T cells from PBMCs cultured with HCoV-229E spike peptides, taken after COVID-19 vaccination. The receptors were sampled from a human donor who received a COVID-19 vaccine.

This chain connects TRBV30 to TRBJ1-3; D gene unclear. Germline V lookup: CDR1 GTSNPN, CDR2 SVGIG (reference sequence). The CDR3 is made up of 16 amino acids. The germline V and J ends were trimmed by 0 bases and 9 bases, with 21 bases remaining between them. This CDR3 is CAWSVSSRTPSSTIYF. CDR3 coding DNA: TGTGCCTGGAGTGTTTCGTCCCGGACCCCGAGCAGCACCATATATTTT.

The V call is TRBV5-1, the J call TRBJ2-7; 8 bases match TRBD1. With 4 bases clipped from V and 5 bases from J, the junction kept 11 bases outside the gene matches. The CDR3 covers 15 residues. In germline, CDR1 is SGHRS, CDR2 YFSETQ. This chain's CDR3 is CASSPAGTGPNEQYF. CDR3 nucleotide sequence: TGCGCCAGCAGCCCGGCAGGGACAGGTCCGAACGAGCAGTACTTC.

V usage is TRBV4-1 and J usage is TRBJ2-1; 9 positions agree with TRBD2. The junction had 12 bases not matched to a gene; V was cut back by 4 bases and J by 14 bases. Germline lookup yields CDR1 MGHRA and CDR2 YSYEKL. This CDR3 contains 14 residues. CDR3 sequence: CASSRPGAGGAEFF. The CDR3, as DNA: TGCGCCAGCAGCCGCCCGGGGGCGGGGGGGGCGGAGTTCTTC.